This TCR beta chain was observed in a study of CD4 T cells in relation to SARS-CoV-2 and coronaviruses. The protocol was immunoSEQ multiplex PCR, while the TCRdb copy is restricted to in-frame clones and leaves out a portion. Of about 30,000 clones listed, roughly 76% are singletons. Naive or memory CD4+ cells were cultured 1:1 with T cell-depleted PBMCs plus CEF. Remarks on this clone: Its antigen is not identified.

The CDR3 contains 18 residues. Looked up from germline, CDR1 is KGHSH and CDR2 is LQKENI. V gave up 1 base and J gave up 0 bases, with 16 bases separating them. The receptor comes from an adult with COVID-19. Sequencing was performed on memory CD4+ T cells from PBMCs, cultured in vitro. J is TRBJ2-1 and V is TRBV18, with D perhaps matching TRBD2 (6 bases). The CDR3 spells CASSPRTISGSSYNEQFF. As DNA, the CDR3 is TGTGCCAGCTCACCACGGACAATTAGCGGAAGCTCCTACAATGAGCAGTTCTTC.